The sequence of this TCR beta chain was determined in a study of T cells in localized non-small cell lung cancer. Findings and caveats of the study: Uninvolved adjacent lung showed peak T cell clonality, exceeding tumor. Turning up in adjacent lung were a median approximately 50 of the top 100 tumor clones. Only one tumor region went through sequencing, so heterogeneity may still be there.

Looked up from germline, CDR1 is KGHSH and CDR2 is LQKENI. The CDR3 length is 12 residues. V was trimmed by 4 bases and J by 7 bases, leaving 10 bases between them. TCRdb's copy holds only in-frame clones and misses some; the assay was immunoSEQ multiplex PCR. The table lists under 35,000 clones, 80% to 95% of them singletons. A note on this clone: Its antigen is unknown.

This clonotype was obtained from a female donor older than 55 with stage I lung adenocarcinoma. The V call is TRBV18, the J call TRBJ1-1, with unresolved D. Sequencing used peripheral blood, obtained before any cancer treatment. In DNA form, the CDR3 reads TGTGCCAGCTCACTCCAGGCAGGTGAAGCTTTCTTT. Its translation is CASSLQAGEAFF.